One T cell receptor (beta chain) is described in this entry. The CDR3 runs to 12 residues. The germline V gene has CDR1 SGHTA and CDR2 FQGNSA. TCRdb called the PCR reads again in MiXCR, with one record for every CDR3 protein. The top ten hold 30% to 40% of the sample, which has some 20,000 distinct CDR3 sequences, less than 55% seen once. This entry belongs to a study of tumor-infiltrating lymphocytes in oesophageal squamous cell carcinoma. The specimen was normal esophageal tissue next to the tumor. The origin of this receptor is a female donor with esophageal squamous cell carcinoma. V and J are TRBV7-2 and TRBJ2-6, with D possibly TRBD2 on 5 matching bases. TRBJ2-7 matches the DNA end more closely, so the J call is doubtful. CDR3 protein: CASSADWAEQYF. Here the CDR3 DNA reads TGTGCCAGCAGCGCGGACTGGGCGGAGCAGTACTTC.